This TCR beta chain was obtained from a study of T cell responses to AZD1222 COVID-19 vaccine. Produced via immunoSEQ multiplex PCR; TCRdb's table is partial and in-frame only. The repertoire includes approximately 120,000 clones, roughly 87% of them detected once, and roughly a tenth sits in the top ten. The CDR3 contains 12 residues. The germline CDR1 and CDR2 sequences are MNHEY and SMNVEV (reference sequence). The V and J ends lost 8 bases and 10 bases respectively, with 12 bases between them. The gene calls are TRBV27 and TRBJ1-6, with D unclear. The receptor comes from an adult who received the AZD1222 COVID-19 vaccine. The sample was peripheral blood, taken 28 days after the second AZD1222 dose. The CDR3 nucleotides are TGTGCCAGCTGGGGTGCGGGATCACCCCTCCACTTT. Translating it yields CASWGAGSPLHF.